A single sample gave rise to the 17 T cell receptor beta chains below, sequenced in a study of neurological immune-mediated disorders. TCRdb passed the 5' RACE reads through MiXCR, listing each CDR3 protein once. The table has about 38,000 distinct CDR3 sequences, less than 9% seen once; the top ten hold approximately 5.4%. Specimen: CD4+ T cells from blood. The source is a man in his fifties in good health.

This clonotype has ten or more counts. The V and J genes are TRBV28 and TRBJ1-1, with TRBD1 as a possible D gene (5 bases). The V end was cut by 2 bases, the J end by 1 base, with 8 bases between. Germline lookup yields CDR1 MDHEN and CDR2 SYDVKM. This CDR3 has 14 residues. CDR3 sequence: CASSLVGTNTEAFF. The CDR3 DNA reads TGTGCCAGCAGTTTAGTGGGGACGAACACTGAAGCTTTCTTT.

The rearrangement links TRBV25-1 to TRBJ2-1; D not resolved. The V end was cut by 3 bases, the J end by 0 bases, with 9 bases between. Per the germline V gene, CDR1 is MGHDK and CDR2 is SYGVNS. This CDR3 is 15 amino acids long. The CDR3 reads CASSDFISSYNEQFF. DNA for the CDR3: TGTGCCAGCAGTGATTTCATAAGCTCCTACAATGAGCAGTTCTTC.

This clonotype was seen ten or more times. The rearrangement joins TRBV10-3 to TRBJ2-5; weak D call: TRBD1 (6 bases). V shed 9 bases and J shed 1 base, with 15 bases lying between them. CDR3 size: 14 residues. CDR1 ENHRY and CDR2 SYGVKD come from the germline V gene. The CDR3 loop reads CAISGAGTQETQYF. CDR3 coding DNA: TGTGCCATTTCAGGGGCGGGTACCCAAGAGACCCAGTACTTC.

Ten or more counts support this clonotype. The gene calls are TRBV10-3 and TRBJ2-7, with 7 bases that match TRBD2. CDR3 size: 14 residues. CDR1 ENHRY and CDR2 SYGVKD come from the germline V gene. The V gene end was trimmed by 2 bases and the J gene end by 2 bases; junction bases not matched to a gene: 3. The CDR3 nucleotides read TGTGCCATCAGTGAGCTAGCGGCTACCTACGAGCAGTACTTC. Encoded protein: CAISELAATYEQYF.

This clonotype was counted at least ten times. This chain connects TRBV5-1 to TRBJ2-5; 7 bases line up with TRBD1. Germline V gene sequence: CDR1 SGHRS, CDR2 YFSETQ. The trim removed 0 bases at V and 3 bases at J, leaving 2 bases unmatched. This CDR3 spans 14 amino acids. CDR3 sequence (DNA): TGCGCCAGCAGCTTGGTTGGGACAGAAGAGACCCAGTACTTC. This gives the protein CASSLVGTEETQYF. The full variable domain, with the rest looked up from reference TRBV5-1 and TRBJ2-5, is KAGVTQTPRYLIKTRGQQVTLSCSPISGHRSVSWYQQTPGQGLQFLFEYFSETQRNKGNFPGRFSGRQFSNSRSEMNVSTLELGDSALYLCASSLVGTEETQYFGPGTRLLVL.

This clonotype showed up many times. J is TRBJ2-7 and V is TRBV10-3; tentative D call: TRBD1 (6 bases). Trimming removed 3 bases from V and 4 bases from J, with 13 bases in between. Germline CDR1 and CDR2: ENHRY and SYGVKD. This CDR3 is built from 14 residues. CDR3 residues: CAISEASRGYEQYF. CDR3 nucleotide sequence: TGTGCCATCAGTGAAGCGTCCAGGGGATACGAGCAGTACTTC.

This clonotype was found a few times. The rearrangement links TRBV7-3 to TRBJ2-2, with D unclear. V was shortened by 1 base and J by 6 bases, with 9 bases between the two germline ends. In germline, CDR1 is SGHTA, CDR2 FQGTGA. This CDR3 comprises 14 residues. This chain's CDR3 is CASSLIFAAGELFF. CDR3 in DNA: TGTGCCAGCAGCTTAATTTTTGCCGCCGGGGAGCTGTTTTTT.

This clonotype was counted at least ten times. This sequence joins TRBV19 and TRBJ1-1, with 8 bases fitting TRBD1. Germline V gene lookup returns CDR1 LNHDA and CDR2 SQIVND (reference sequence). The trim removed 4 bases at V and 6 bases at J, leaving 13 bases unmatched. This CDR3 contains 16 residues. The CDR3 DNA reads TGTGCCAGTAGTAGACGAGTGAGGACAGGGCAGCCTGAAGCTTTCTTT. Residues: CASSRRVRTGQPEAFF.

The table lists this clonotype with many counts. The chain is built from TRBV28 and TRBJ2-7; D possibly matches TRBD1 or TRBD2 (7 bases each). From germline, CDR1 is MDHEN and CDR2 SYDVKM. The ends were cut back, 7 bases at V and 2 bases at J, with 15 bases in the middle. CDR3 length: 14 residues. CDR3 sequence: CASKGAAGPYEQYF. CDR3 sequence (DNA): TGTGCCAGCAAGGGGGCAGCGGGGCCCTACGAGCAGTACTTC.

Many counts were recorded for this clonotype. This rearrangement joins TRBV4-1 to TRBJ1-2; 9 bases fit TRBD1. This CDR3 spans 16 amino acids. V dropped 3 bases and J dropped 2; count of bases not matched to a gene: 7. The germline CDR1 and CDR2 sequences are MGHRA and YSYEKL. Here the CDR3 reads CASSQDGTGRNYGYTF. The CDR3 coding sequence is TGCGCCAGCAGCCAGGATGGGACAGGGAGAAACTATGGCTACACCTTC.

This chain uses TRBV20-1 with TRBJ2-1, with unresolved D. CDR1 and CDR2 (germline): DFQATT, SNEGSKA (reference sequence). Trimming removed 3 bases from V and 0 bases from J, with 12 bases in between. This CDR3 comprises 15 residues. The CDR3 protein is CSASSLASSYNEQFF. The CDR3 DNA reads as TGCAGTGCTAGTTCTTTGGCGAGCTCCTACAATGAGCAGTTCTTC.

This clonotype showed up many times. The rearrangement uses TRBV6-2 or TRBV6-3 and TRBJ2-1, with a possible D match to TRBD2 (5 bases). V was cut by 4 bases and J by 2 bases, with 15 bases left in between. The CDR3 has 16 amino acids. Germline lookup yields CDR1 MNHEY and CDR2 SVGEGT. The CDR3 region has the DNA TGTGCCAGCAGTTTGGCGGGCTCACGGGCCTACAATGAGCAGTTCTTC. As protein: CASSLAGSRAYNEQFF.

V and J are TRBV5-1 and TRBJ1-1; maybe TRBD1 (6 bases). The length of the CDR3 is 16 residues. V was pared by 1 base and J by 1 base, with 14 bases between. Germline CDR1 SGHRS, CDR2 YFSETQ. DNA for the CDR3: TGCGCCAGCAGCTTGTCTCCGGGGGCAGGGAACACTGAAGCTTTCTTT. Protein sequence: CASSLSPGAGNTEAFF.

The table lists this clonotype with many counts. The J gene is TRBJ2-2, the V gene TRBV6-2 or TRBV6-3, with D perhaps matching TRBD2 (5 bases). The CDR3 is 12 amino acids. Germline CDR1 and CDR2: MNHEY and SVGEGT. Deletions cut 8 bases from V and 5 bases from J, with 9 bases between. The CDR3 DNA is TGTGCCAGCCGGGAAGGGACCGGGGAGCTGTTTTTT. This sequence encodes CASREGTGELFF.

This clonotype was observed at least ten times. This chain links TRBV11-2 with TRBJ2-1, with a possible D match to TRBD1 (5 bases). V gave up 7 bases and J gave up 8 bases, with 15 bases separating them. This CDR3 contains 13 residues. Germline V gene lookup returns CDR1 SGHAT and CDR2 FQNNGV. CDR3 coding DNA: TGTGCCAGCACAGGGATTCCTGGCGATGAGCAGTTCTTC. This sequence encodes CASTGIPGDEQFF.

This clonotype has at least ten counts. The chain couples TRBV20-1 to TRBJ2-3; tentative D call: TRBD2 (6 bases). From germline, CDR1 is DFQATT and CDR2 SNEGSKA (reference sequence). The CDR3 covers 15 residues. Trimming stripped 3 bases from V and 0 bases from J, with 13 bases between. CDR3 in DNA: TGCAGTGCTAGTGACAGCGGGTCTAGCACAGATACGCAGTATTTT. Amino acids: CSASDSGSSTDTQYF.

There are many counts of this clonotype. This chain connects TRBV29-1 to TRBJ2-1; D possibly corresponds to TRBD2 (5 bases). The V end was cut by 3 bases, the J end by 8 bases, with 17 bases between. The CDR3 runs 14 residues. Germline values: CDR1 SQVTM, CDR2 ANQGSEA. The CDR3 nucleotides are TGCAGCGTTGAGCTAAGGCTAGCACTCCATGAGCAGTTCTTC. Translating it yields CSVELRLALHEQFF.